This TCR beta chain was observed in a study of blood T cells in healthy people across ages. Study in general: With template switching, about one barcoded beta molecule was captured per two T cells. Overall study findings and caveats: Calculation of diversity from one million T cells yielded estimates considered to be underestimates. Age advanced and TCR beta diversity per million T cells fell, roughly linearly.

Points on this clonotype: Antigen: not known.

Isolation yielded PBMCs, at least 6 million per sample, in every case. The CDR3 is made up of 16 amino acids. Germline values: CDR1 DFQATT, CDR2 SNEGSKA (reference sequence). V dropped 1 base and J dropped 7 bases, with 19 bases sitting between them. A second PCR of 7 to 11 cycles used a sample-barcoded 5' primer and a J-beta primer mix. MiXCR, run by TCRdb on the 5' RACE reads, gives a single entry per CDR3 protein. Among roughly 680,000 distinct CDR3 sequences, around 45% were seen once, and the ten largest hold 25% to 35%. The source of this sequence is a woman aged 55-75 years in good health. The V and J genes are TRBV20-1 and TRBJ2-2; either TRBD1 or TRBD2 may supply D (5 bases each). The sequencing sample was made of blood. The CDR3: CSARVLAGRSSGELFF. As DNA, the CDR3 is TGCAGTGCTAGAGTTCTAGCAGGGCGTAGTAGCGGGGAGCTGTTTTTT.